The clone carrying this TCR beta chain is a singleton in its sample. This sample was included in a study of blood T cell repertoires in COVID-19. In the study overall: Donors in the United States, Italy and Spain gave samples during acute or convalescent COVID-19. In each case, the material was cDNA or gDNA derived from T cells, B-cell-depleted T cells, or PBMCs.

Original data processing: Amplification of reference gene primers was used by the study to estimate nucleated cell counts. This table comes from immunoSEQ multiplex PCR, and its TCRdb copy is limited to in-frame clones, with some not included. That table is the source of V, J and clone size, and D and trimming were worked out from the DNA. This sample carries about 26,000 clones, about 90% of them seen once, and the ten largest clones take roughly 3.1%. CDR1 and CDR2 (germline): SGHAT, FQNNGV. The CDR3 spans 16 residues. J was trimmed by 8 bases and V by 4 bases; bases with no gene match: 10. What was sequenced was peripheral blood. This clonotype originated in a human donor in a cohort sampled during active COVID-19. This sequence joins TRBV11-2 and TRBJ2-4; 11 positions agree with TRBD2. This CDR3 is CASSSGLAGGWDIQYF. In DNA, the CDR3 is TGTGCCAGCAGCTCCGGACTAGCGGGTGGGTGGGACATTCAGTACTTC.